This T cell receptor beta chain was sequenced in a study of T cell responses to AZD1222 COVID-19 vaccine. The germline CDR1 and CDR2 sequences are MDHEN and SYDVKM. This CDR3 region has 15 residues. Trimming cost V 5 bases and J 8 bases, with 19 bases left between them. On this clone: Its specificity is unknown.

Sequencing was performed with immunoSEQ multiplex PCR; in TCRdb, only in-frame clones are kept and a portion is missing. This table holds about 90,000 clones, about 93% found once. Study-level points and caveats: Clonal diversity was possibly underestimated, and the donors were mostly white British, with more females. Compared with day 0, the breadth and depth of the Spike-specific TCR repertoire rose significantly after two doses of AZD1222. Sampling that yielded the repertoires occurred only after the peak T cell response. There were vaccine-associated CD4 TCRs across spike, dominant at 160-218 and 743-854.

The chain uses TRBV28 and TRBJ2-1; no reliable D call. The sequence derives from an adult in good health. The starting material was peripheral blood, obtained on day 0 of MenACWY control vaccination. The CDR3 loop reads CASSTIGVFLDEQFF. CDR3 in DNA: TGTGCCAGCAGTACAATAGGCGTCTTTCTTGATGAGCAGTTCTTC.